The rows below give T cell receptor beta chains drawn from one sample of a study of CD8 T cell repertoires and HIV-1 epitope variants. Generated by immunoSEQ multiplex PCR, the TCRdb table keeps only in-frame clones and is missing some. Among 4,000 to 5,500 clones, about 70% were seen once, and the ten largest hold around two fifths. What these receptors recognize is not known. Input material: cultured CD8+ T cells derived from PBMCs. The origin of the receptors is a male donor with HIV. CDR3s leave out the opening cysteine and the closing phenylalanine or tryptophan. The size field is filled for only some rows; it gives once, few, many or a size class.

CDR3: ASSLSGRLSGANVLT
size: .
J: TRBJ2-6
V: TRBV27

CDR3: ASSEGDWGGGELF
size: .
J: TRBJ2-2
V: TRBV25-1

CDR3: ASSSGSSSYEQY
size: .
J: .
V: TRBV27

CDR3: ASSVIQGADTQY
size: .
J: TRBJ2-3
V: TRBV5-6

CDR3: ASSLAEGRNIQY
size: .
J: TRBJ2-4
V: TRBV6-5

CDR3: ASSPNPTVNSNQPQH
size: few
J: TRBJ1-5
V: TRBV5-1

CDR3: ASSDSWGTEAF
size: .
J: TRBJ1-1
V: TRBV7-9

CDR3: ASRLDGTYEQY
size: .
J: TRBJ2-7
V: TRBV7-9

CDR3: ASSYGGGEQY
size: .
J: TRBJ2-7
V: TRBV6-5

CDR3: ASSWTFALNTEAF
size: .
J: TRBJ1-1
V: TRBV6-5

CDR3: ASSLGLAGNIQY
size: .
J: TRBJ2-4
V: TRBV28

CDR3: ASSLWPSGGQF
size: once
J: TRBJ2-1
V: TRBV27

CDR3: ASSLNGGSNTEAF
size: .
J: TRBJ1-1
V: TRBV7-9

CDR3: ASSFAEYEQY
size: .
J: TRBJ2-7
V: TRBV5-6

CDR3: ASSLVRTGGGYEQY
size: .
J: TRBJ2-7
V: TRBV2

CDR3: ASTFLVAGADSMGQTNNEQF
size: .
J: TRBJ2-1
V: TRBV19

CDR3: ASSVSSGTVSYEQY
size: large
J: TRBJ2-7
V: TRBV27

CDR3: ASSLSRNYEQY
size: .
J: TRBJ2-7
V: TRBV7-3

CDR3: AWSGEVVGDTQY
size: .
J: TRBJ2-3
V: TRBV30

CDR3: ASSIGGGTTYEQY
size: .
J: TRBJ2-7
V: TRBV7-2

CDR3: ASSLRQEGHEQF
size: .
J: TRBJ2-1
V: TRBV27

CDR3: ASSWRSYEQY
size: .
J: TRBJ2-7
V: TRBV7-9

CDR3: ASSTRQGSNDGYT
size: .
J: TRBJ1-2
V: TRBV5-8

CDR3: ASSLGGGSGQPQH
size: .
J: TRBJ1-5
V: TRBV5-6

CDR3: ASSYSSYNEQF
size: .
J: TRBJ2-1
V: TRBV2

CDR3: ASSLDTGGGQPQH
size: once
J: TRBJ1-5
V: TRBV5-5

CDR3: ASSQDLGNEQF
size: .
J: TRBJ2-1
V: TRBV4-1

CDR3: ASSFDSVGTSGLYEQY
size: .
J: TRBJ2-7
V: TRBV28

CDR3: ASSDLPPPYEQY
size: .
J: TRBJ2-7
V: TRBV6-5

CDR3: ASSPRDLLGNTEAF
size: .
J: TRBJ1-1
V: TRBV18

CDR3: ASSQDSSSPYEQY
size: few
J: TRBJ2-7
V: TRBV4-1

CDR3: ASSYGETQY
size: once
J: TRBJ2-5
V: TRBV6-5

CDR3: ASSQEGETNQPQH
size: .
J: TRBJ1-5
V: TRBV4-2

CDR3: ASSTLSGTYNEQF
size: .
J: TRBJ2-1
V: TRBV19

CDR3: ASSLSGEQY
size: .
J: TRBJ2-7
V: TRBV14

CDR3: ASSYSTTGLDSEAF
size: .
J: TRBJ1-1
V: TRBV6-5

CDR3: ASSSNPDPIYGYT
size: .
J: TRBJ1-2
V: TRBV7-9

CDR3: ASSLDSGREADTQY
size: .
J: TRBJ2-3
V: TRBV7-6

CDR3: ASSVTGQGGHNEQF
size: .
J: TRBJ2-1
V: TRBV7-2

CDR3: ASSFIPDLDTQY
size: few
J: TRBJ2-3
V: TRBV28

CDR3: AWSWGAGEKLF
size: .
J: TRBJ1-4
V: TRBV30

CDR3: ASSYDSSLNEQF
size: .
J: TRBJ2-1
V: TRBV6-5

CDR3: ASSSLGDSPLH
size: .
J: TRBJ1-6
V: TRBV6-5

CDR3: ASSQEADMTYGYT
size: .
J: TRBJ1-2
V: TRBV4-2

CDR3: ASSTGTSGYNEQF
size: .
J: TRBJ2-1
V: TRBV19